A selection of T cell receptor beta chains follows, all from one sample in a study of T cell responses to AZD1222 COVID-19 vaccine. Some clones are missing from TCRdb's copy, which holds only in-frame ones; the method was immunoSEQ multiplex PCR. In the table there are 95,000 to 130,000 clones, about 90% of which are singletons. Sequences were derived from peripheral blood, sampled on day 0 of AZD1222 vaccination. These receptor sequences come from an adult in good health. Both conserved end residues are part of each CDR3. Fields, in order: CDR3 protein, CDR3 DNA, clone size, D gene, J gene, V gene. The D gene is left open where the match is weak. Rows may omit the clone size; those that give it use once, few, many or a size class.

CDR3aa: CASSTYYGYTF
CDR3nt: TGTGCCAGCAGTACATACTATGGCTACACCTTC
abundance: once
d_gene: .
j_gene: TRBJ1-2
v_gene: TRBV28

CDR3aa: CAISDPRIYGYTF
CDR3nt: TGTGCCATCAGTGACCCCAGGATCTATGGCTACACCTTC
abundance: .
d_gene: .
j_gene: TRBJ1-2
v_gene: TRBV10-3

CDR3aa: CAISVFEGSTNYGYTF
CDR3nt: TGTGCCATCAGTGTGTTCGAGGGGTCGACTAACTATGGCTACACCTTC
abundance: .
d_gene: .
j_gene: TRBJ1-2
v_gene: TRBV10-3

CDR3aa: CASSQRDGDTQYF
CDR3nt: TGTGCCAGCAGCCAAAGGGACGGAGATACGCAGTATTTT
abundance: .
d_gene: .
j_gene: TRBJ2-3
v_gene: TRBV7-9

CDR3aa: CASSQALRFADTQYF
CDR3nt: TGCGCCAGCAGCCAAGCCTTAAGGTTCGCAGATACGCAGTATTTT
abundance: .
d_gene: .
j_gene: TRBJ2-3
v_gene: TRBV4-1

CDR3aa: CASKRTGLGNQPQHF
CDR3nt: TGTGCCAGCAAAAGGACAGGGTTAGGCAATCAGCCCCAGCATTTT
abundance: .
d_gene: TRBD1
j_gene: TRBJ1-5
v_gene: TRBV28

CDR3aa: CASSVNFNSEQFF
CDR3nt: TGTGCCAGCAGCGTAAACTTTAACAGTGAGCAGTTCTTC
abundance: .
d_gene: .
j_gene: TRBJ2-1
v_gene: TRBV9

CDR3aa: CASSTTGGSEAFF
CDR3nt: TGTGCCAGTAGTACTACAGGGGGAAGCGAAGCTTTCTTT
abundance: .
d_gene: TRBD1
j_gene: TRBJ1-1
v_gene: TRBV19

CDR3aa: CASSRRTGGTGELFF
CDR3nt: TGTGCCAGCAGCCGCCGGACAGGGGGTACCGGGGAGCTGTTTTTT
abundance: .
d_gene: TRBD1
j_gene: TRBJ2-2
v_gene: TRBV28

CDR3aa: CASSRGRDNTQYF
CDR3nt: TGTGCCAGCTCACGGGGCAGGGATAATACGCAGTATTTT
abundance: .
d_gene: .
j_gene: TRBJ2-3
v_gene: TRBV18

CDR3aa: CASIPLSTGELFF
CDR3nt: TGTGCCAGCATCCCCTTAAGCACCGGGGAGCTGTTTTTT
abundance: .
d_gene: .
j_gene: TRBJ2-2
v_gene: TRBV6-5

CDR3aa: CASSPRTGISTDTQYF
CDR3nt: TGTGCCAGCAGTCCCCGAACGGGGATTAGCACAGATACGCAGTATTTT
abundance: .
d_gene: .
j_gene: TRBJ2-3
v_gene: TRBV28

CDR3aa: CASSLRAEFTGELFF
CDR3nt: TGCGCCAGCAGCTTGCGGGCGGAGTTCACCGGGGAGCTGTTTTTT
abundance: .
d_gene: .
j_gene: TRBJ2-2
v_gene: TRBV5-1

CDR3aa: CASSQNRFYEQYF
CDR3nt: TGTGCCAGCAGCCAAAACAGGTTTTACGAGCAGTACTTC
abundance: .
d_gene: .
j_gene: TRBJ2-7
v_gene: TRBV3-1/TRBV3-2

CDR3aa: CASSVAREGAYYGYTF
CDR3nt: TGTGCCAGCAGCGTAGCGAGGGAGGGGGCTTACTATGGCTACACCTTC
abundance: few
d_gene: TRBD1
j_gene: TRBJ1-2
v_gene: TRBV9

CDR3aa: CATSGGTRAQETQYF
CDR3nt: TGTGCCACCAGTGGGGGGACTAGGGCTCAGGAGACCCAGTACTTC
abundance: .
d_gene: TRBD2
j_gene: TRBJ2-5
v_gene: TRBV24-1

CDR3aa: CASSQAFLKTGGWETQYF
CDR3nt: TGTGCCAGCAGCCAAGCCTTCCTGAAGACAGGGGGCTGGGAGACCCAGTACTTC
abundance: .
d_gene: TRBD1
j_gene: TRBJ2-5
v_gene: TRBV14

CDR3aa: CASTQGGGFEKLFF
CDR3nt: TGTGCCAGCACACAGGGTGGGGGTTTTGAAAAACTGTTTTTT
abundance: .
d_gene: .
j_gene: TRBJ1-4
v_gene: TRBV28

CDR3aa: CASSLSTYEQYF
CDR3nt: TGTGCCAGCAGTTTATCCACCTACGAGCAGTACTTC
abundance: .
d_gene: .
j_gene: TRBJ2-7
v_gene: TRBV28

CDR3aa: CASSSSSSGGNEKLFF
CDR3nt: TGTGCCAGCAGCTCCAGCAGCTCAGGTGGAAATGAAAAACTGTTTTTT
abundance: .
d_gene: .
j_gene: TRBJ1-4
v_gene: TRBV13

CDR3aa: CASSRLGRQGARYTEAFF
CDR3nt: TGTGCCAGCAGCCGACTTGGTCGACAGGGGGCAAGGTACACTGAAGCTTTCTTT
abundance: once
d_gene: TRBD1
j_gene: TRBJ1-1
v_gene: TRBV3-1/TRBV3-2

CDR3aa: CASSLSGGTGELFF
CDR3nt: TGCGCCAGCAGCTTGTCAGGGGGGACCGGGGAGCTGTTTTTT
abundance: .
d_gene: .
j_gene: TRBJ2-2
v_gene: TRBV5-1

CDR3aa: CAWSVQRLQPQHF
CDR3nt: TGTGCCTGGAGTGTACAGCGGCTTCAGCCCCAGCATTTT
abundance: .
d_gene: .
j_gene: TRBJ1-5
v_gene: TRBV30